This T cell receptor beta chain was observed in a study of graft-versus-host responses after intestinal transplantation. In the study overall: Recipients received multivisceral, liver-intestinal, or isolated intestinal transplants. Notes on the study in general: Association was observed between peak circulating GvH clone levels and early post-transplant HvG declines. Detection of GvH clones occurred in recipient marrow, and some had their first appearance in ileum or blood.

The method was immunoSEQ multiplex PCR; TCRdb's version includes in-frame clones alone and lacks a portion of them. The profile shows some 31,000 clones, around 90% of them singletons. As regards this clone: Its target is not known.

CDR1 SGHVS and CDR2 FQNEAQ come from the germline V gene. This CDR3 is 13 amino acids long. V was cut by 3 bases and J by 5 bases, with 7 bases left in between. The sample was PBMCs, taken around 61 weeks after intestinal transplantation. This TCR came from a human patient who received an intestinal transplant, so some T cells may come from the graft donor. J is TRBJ1-4 and V is TRBV7-8; the D gene is possibly TRBD1 (6 bases). The CDR3 DNA is TGTGCCAGCAGCTTCGACAGGAATGAAAAACTGTTTTTT. This translates into CASSFDRNEKLFF.